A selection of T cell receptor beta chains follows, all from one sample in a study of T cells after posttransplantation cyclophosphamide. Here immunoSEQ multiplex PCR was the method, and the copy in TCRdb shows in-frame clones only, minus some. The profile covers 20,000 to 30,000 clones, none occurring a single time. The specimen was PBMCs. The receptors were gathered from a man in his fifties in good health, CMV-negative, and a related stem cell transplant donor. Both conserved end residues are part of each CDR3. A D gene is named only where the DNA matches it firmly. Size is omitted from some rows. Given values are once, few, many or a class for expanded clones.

CDR3 DNA: TGTGCCAGCTCACCATCAGTCGGGGCTTTCTTT; CDR3 protein: CASSPSVGAFF; V gene: TRBV18; D gene: .; CDR3 length: 11; clone size: many; J gene: TRBJ1-1
CDR3 DNA: TGTGCCAGTACGTCCGGCCAGGGTGAGAAGCCCCAGCATTTT; CDR3 protein: CASTSGQGEKPQHF; V gene: TRBV19; D gene: .; CDR3 length: 14; clone size: many; J gene: TRBJ1-5
CDR3 DNA: TGTGCCAGCAGTTTAGTTGCTAGGGGGCCCCCAGAGACCCAGTACTTC; CDR3 protein: CASSLVARGPPETQYF; V gene: TRBV28; D gene: TRBD1; CDR3 length: 16; clone size: few; J gene: TRBJ2-5
CDR3 DNA: TGTGCCAGCAGCCTTACTACGGACAGGGTAAATGGTGGCTACACCTTC; CDR3 protein: CASSLTTDRVNGGYTF; V gene: TRBV9; D gene: TRBD1; CDR3 length: 16; clone size: many; J gene: TRBJ1-2
CDR3 DNA: TGCGCCAGCAGCTTGGCCCGAGGAAACAATGAGCAGTTCTTC; CDR3 protein: CASSLARGNNEQFF; V gene: TRBV5-1; D gene: .; CDR3 length: 14; clone size: many; J gene: TRBJ2-1
CDR3 DNA: TGTGCCTGGAGTGTACGGTACCCTGAAGCTTTCTTT; CDR3 protein: CAWSVRYPEAFF; V gene: TRBV30; D gene: .; CDR3 length: 12; clone size: many; J gene: TRBJ1-1
CDR3 DNA: TGTGCCAGCAGTGCGGGAGCCTACTACGAGCAGTACTTC; CDR3 protein: CASSAGAYYEQYF; V gene: TRBV6-6; D gene: TRBD2; CDR3 length: 13; clone size: many; J gene: TRBJ2-7
CDR3 DNA: TGTGCCAGCAGTCAGACGGGGTTTAGCAATCAGCCCCAGCATTTT; CDR3 protein: CASSQTGFSNQPQHF; V gene: TRBV6-5; D gene: .; CDR3 length: 15; clone size: many; J gene: TRBJ1-5
CDR3 DNA: TGTGCCATCAGTGAGTACGCGGGGTTGAACACTGAAGCTTTCTTT; CDR3 protein: CAISEYAGLNTEAFF; V gene: TRBV10-3; D gene: .; CDR3 length: 15; clone size: many; J gene: TRBJ1-1
CDR3 DNA: TGTGCCAGCAGCTTGGGACTAGCGGGGGCCCGCGTTGAGCAGTTCTTC; CDR3 protein: CASSLGLAGARVEQFF; V gene: TRBV7-9; D gene: TRBD2; CDR3 length: 16; clone size: many; J gene: TRBJ2-1
CDR3 DNA: TGCGCCAGCAGCATCCTGGGACAAGCGTCCTACGAGCAGTACTTC; CDR3 protein: CASSILGQASYEQYF; V gene: TRBV5-1; D gene: .; CDR3 length: 15; clone size: many; J gene: TRBJ2-7
CDR3 DNA: TGTGCCAGCTCTGCACAGGGGGCGCACGGCTACACCTTC; CDR3 protein: CASSAQGAHGYTF; V gene: TRBV18; D gene: TRBD1; CDR3 length: 13; clone size: many; J gene: TRBJ1-2
CDR3 DNA: TGCAGCGTTGGACAGACCCGGGTTCAAGAGACCCAGTACTTC; CDR3 protein: CSVGQTRVQETQYF; V gene: TRBV29-1; D gene: .; CDR3 length: 14; clone size: .; J gene: TRBJ2-5
CDR3 DNA: TGTGCCAGCAGTCCTCAGGGAACCTACGAGCAGTACTTC; CDR3 protein: CASSPQGTYEQYF; V gene: TRBV27; D gene: .; CDR3 length: 13; clone size: few; J gene: TRBJ2-7
CDR3 DNA: TGTGCCAGCTGCTCGAAGGGGTCCCATAGGGCTTGCGAGCAGTACTTC; CDR3 protein: CASCSKGSHRACEQYF; V gene: TRBV27; D gene: .; CDR3 length: 16; clone size: many; J gene: TRBJ2-7
CDR3 DNA: TGTGCCAGCAGCCCACAGGGGGGGTTCACTGAAGCTTTCTTT; CDR3 protein: CASSPQGGFTEAFF; V gene: TRBV11-2; D gene: TRBD1; CDR3 length: 14; clone size: many; J gene: TRBJ1-1
CDR3 DNA: TGTGCCACCAGGACAGGGAGCACAGATACGCAGTATTTT; CDR3 protein: CATRTGSTDTQYF; V gene: TRBV15; D gene: TRBD1; CDR3 length: 13; clone size: many; J gene: TRBJ2-3
CDR3 DNA: TGTGCCAGCAGCCCGACAGGCGTTCGTAGTAATGAAAAACTGTTTTTT; CDR3 protein: CASSPTGVRSNEKLFF; V gene: TRBV9; D gene: .; CDR3 length: 16; clone size: many; J gene: TRBJ1-4
CDR3 DNA: TGTGCCAGAACGGACAGGGCGGTTTGTTGGGGCTACACCTTC; CDR3 protein: CARTDRAVCWGYTF; V gene: TRBV6-4; D gene: TRBD1; CDR3 length: 14; clone size: many; J gene: TRBJ1-2
CDR3 DNA: TGTGCCAGTAGTATATCGACAGGGAGGACCGGGGAGCTGTTTTTT; CDR3 protein: CASSISTGRTGELFF; V gene: TRBV19; D gene: .; CDR3 length: 15; clone size: many; J gene: TRBJ2-2
CDR3 DNA: TGTGCCAGCAGCTTAGACCCGGAGAGCACTGAAGCTTTCTTT; CDR3 protein: CASSLDPESTEAFF; V gene: TRBV7-9; D gene: .; CDR3 length: 14; clone size: many; J gene: TRBJ1-1
CDR3 DNA: TGTGCCAGTAGCGGACAGGGCCCCCTAGGAAAACTGTTTTTT; CDR3 protein: CASSGQGPLGKLFF; V gene: TRBV19; D gene: TRBD1; CDR3 length: 14; clone size: many; J gene: TRBJ1-4